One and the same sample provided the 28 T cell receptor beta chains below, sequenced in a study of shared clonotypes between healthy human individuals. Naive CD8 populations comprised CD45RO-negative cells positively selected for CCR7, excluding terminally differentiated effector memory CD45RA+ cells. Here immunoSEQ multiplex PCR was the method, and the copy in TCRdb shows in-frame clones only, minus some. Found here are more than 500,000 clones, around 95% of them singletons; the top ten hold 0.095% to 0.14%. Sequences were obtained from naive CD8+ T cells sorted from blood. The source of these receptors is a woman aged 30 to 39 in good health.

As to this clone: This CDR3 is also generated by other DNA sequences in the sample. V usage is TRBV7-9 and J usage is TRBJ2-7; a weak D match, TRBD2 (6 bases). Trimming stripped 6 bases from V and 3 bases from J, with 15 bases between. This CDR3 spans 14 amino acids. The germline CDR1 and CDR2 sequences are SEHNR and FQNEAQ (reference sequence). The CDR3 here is CASSLGGTFYEQYF. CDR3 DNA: TGTGCCAGCAGTCTGGGCGGGACCTTCTACGAGCAGTACTTC.

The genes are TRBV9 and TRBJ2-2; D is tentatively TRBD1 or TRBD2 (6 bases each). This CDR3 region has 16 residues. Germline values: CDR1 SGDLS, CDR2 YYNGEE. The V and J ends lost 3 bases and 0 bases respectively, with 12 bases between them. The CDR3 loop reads CASSDPGGTNTGELFF. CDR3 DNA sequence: TGTGCCAGCAGCGACCCCGGGGGCACGAACACCGGGGAGCTGTTTTTT.

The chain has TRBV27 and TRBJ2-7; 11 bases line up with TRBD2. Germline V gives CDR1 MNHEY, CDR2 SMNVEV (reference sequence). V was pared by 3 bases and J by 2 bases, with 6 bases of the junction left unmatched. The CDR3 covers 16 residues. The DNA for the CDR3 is TGTGCCAGCAGTTTTTCTAGCGGGAGGAAAACCTACGAGCAGTACTTC. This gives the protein CASSFSSGRKTYEQYF.

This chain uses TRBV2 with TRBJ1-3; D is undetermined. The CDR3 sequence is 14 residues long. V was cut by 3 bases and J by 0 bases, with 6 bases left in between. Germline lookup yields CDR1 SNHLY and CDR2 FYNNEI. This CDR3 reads CASSEPTSGNTIYF. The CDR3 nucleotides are TGTGCCAGCAGTGAGCCCACCTCTGGAAACACCATATATTTT. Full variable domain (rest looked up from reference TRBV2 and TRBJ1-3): EPEVTQTPSHQVTQMGQEVILRCVPISNHLYFYWYRQILGQKVEFLVSFYNNEISEKSEIFDDQFSVERPDGSNFTLKIRSTKLEDSAMYFCASSEPTSGNTIYFGEGSWLTVV.

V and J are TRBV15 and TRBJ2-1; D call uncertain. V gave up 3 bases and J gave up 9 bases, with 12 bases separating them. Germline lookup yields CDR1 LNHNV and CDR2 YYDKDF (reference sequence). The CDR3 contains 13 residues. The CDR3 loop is CATSSSLVIEQFF. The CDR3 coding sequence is TGTGCCACCAGCAGTAGTCTTGTTATTGAGCAGTTCTTC.

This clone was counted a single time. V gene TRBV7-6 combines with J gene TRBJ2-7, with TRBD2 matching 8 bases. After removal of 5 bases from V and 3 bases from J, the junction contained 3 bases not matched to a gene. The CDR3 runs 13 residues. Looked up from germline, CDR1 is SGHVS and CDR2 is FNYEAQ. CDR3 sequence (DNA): TGTGCCAGCAGCCCCGGGACTAGCTACGAGCAGTACTTC. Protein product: CASSPGTSYEQYF.

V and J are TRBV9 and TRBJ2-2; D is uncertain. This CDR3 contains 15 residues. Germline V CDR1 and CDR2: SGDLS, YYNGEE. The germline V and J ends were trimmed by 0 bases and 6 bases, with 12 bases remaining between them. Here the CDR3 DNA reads TGTGCCAGCAGCGTAGAGCCCCGAATTTCCGGGGAGCTGTTTTTT. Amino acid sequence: CASSVEPRISGELFF.

The CDR3 is CASSLEFWLAGKNEQFF. DNA of the CDR3: TGTGCCAGCAGCTTAGAGTTCTGGCTAGCGGGCAAGAATGAGCAGTTCTTC. The chain carries TRBV13 and TRBJ2-1; 8 bases line up with TRBD2. Germline CDR1 is PRHDT and CDR2 is FYEKMQ (reference sequence). The J segment lost 7 bases and the V segment lost 1 base, leaving 12 bases of the junction unmatched. This CDR3 spans 17 amino acids. Looking up the rest from reference TRBV13 and TRBJ2-1 gives the full variable domain: AAGVIQSPRHLIKEKRETATLKCYPIPRHDTVYWYQQGPGQDPQFLISFYEKMQSDKGSIPDRFSAQQFSDYHSELNMSSLELGDSALYFCASSLEFWLAGKNEQFFGPGTRLTVL.

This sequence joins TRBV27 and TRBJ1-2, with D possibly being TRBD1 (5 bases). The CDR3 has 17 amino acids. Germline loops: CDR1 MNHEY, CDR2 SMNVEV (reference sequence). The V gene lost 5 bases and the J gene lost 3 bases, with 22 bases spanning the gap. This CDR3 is CASSPGTEYPPYYGYTF. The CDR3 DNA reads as TGTGCCAGCAGTCCCGGGACGGAATATCCCCCCTACTATGGCTACACCTTC.

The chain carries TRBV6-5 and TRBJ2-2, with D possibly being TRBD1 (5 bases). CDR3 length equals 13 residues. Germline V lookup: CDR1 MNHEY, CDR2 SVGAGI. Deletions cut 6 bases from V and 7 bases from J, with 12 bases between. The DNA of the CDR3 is TGTGCCAGCAGCCCCACAGGAAGCGGGGAGCTGTTTTTT. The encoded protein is CASSPTGSGELFF.

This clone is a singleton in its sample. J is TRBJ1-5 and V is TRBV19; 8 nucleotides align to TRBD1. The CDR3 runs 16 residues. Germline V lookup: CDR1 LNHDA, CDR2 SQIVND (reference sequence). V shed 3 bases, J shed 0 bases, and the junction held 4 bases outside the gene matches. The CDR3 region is CASSIGQGFSNQPQHF. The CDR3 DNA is TGTGCCAGTAGTATCGGACAGGGTTTTAGCAATCAGCCCCAGCATTTT.

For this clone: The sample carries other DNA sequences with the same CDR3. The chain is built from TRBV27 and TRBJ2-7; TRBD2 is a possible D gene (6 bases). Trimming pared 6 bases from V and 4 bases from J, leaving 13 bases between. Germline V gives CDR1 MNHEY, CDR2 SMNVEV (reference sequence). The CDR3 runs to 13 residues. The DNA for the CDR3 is TGTGCCAGCAGCCTCGGGACTTCTTACGAGCAGTACTTC. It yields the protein CASSLGTSYEQYF.

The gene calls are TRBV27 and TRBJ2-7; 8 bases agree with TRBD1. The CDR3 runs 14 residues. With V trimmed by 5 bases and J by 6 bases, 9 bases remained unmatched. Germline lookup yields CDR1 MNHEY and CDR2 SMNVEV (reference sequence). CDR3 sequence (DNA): TGTGCCAGCAGTCCCCAGACAGGGGTGACCGAGCAGTACTTC. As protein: CASSPQTGVTEQYF.

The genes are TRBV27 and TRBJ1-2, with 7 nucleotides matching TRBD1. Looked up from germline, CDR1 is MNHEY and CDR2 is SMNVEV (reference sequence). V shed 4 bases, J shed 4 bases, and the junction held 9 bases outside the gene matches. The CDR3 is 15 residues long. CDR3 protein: CASSWGQPFLYGYTF. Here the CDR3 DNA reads TGTGCCAGCAGTTGGGGACAGCCGTTTCTCTATGGCTACACCTTC.

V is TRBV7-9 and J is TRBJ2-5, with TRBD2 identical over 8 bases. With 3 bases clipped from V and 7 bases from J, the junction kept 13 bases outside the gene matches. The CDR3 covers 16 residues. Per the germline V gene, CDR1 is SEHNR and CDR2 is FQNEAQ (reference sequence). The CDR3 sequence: CASSLAPPAGEVTQYF. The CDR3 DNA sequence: TGTGCCAGCAGCTTGGCCCCTCCAGCGGGAGAGGTGACCCAGTACTTC. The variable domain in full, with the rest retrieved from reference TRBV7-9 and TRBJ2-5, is DTGVSQNPRHKITKRGQNVTFRCDPISEHNRLYWYRQTLGQGPEFLTYFQNEAQLEKSRLLSDRFSAERPKGSFSTLEIQRTEQGDSAMYLCASSLAPPAGEVTQYFGPGTRLLVL.

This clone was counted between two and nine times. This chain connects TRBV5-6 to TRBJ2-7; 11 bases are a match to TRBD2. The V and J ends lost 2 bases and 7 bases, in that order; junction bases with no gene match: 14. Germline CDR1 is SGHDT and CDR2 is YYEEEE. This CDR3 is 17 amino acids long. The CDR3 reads CASSLVGTSGSHWEQYF. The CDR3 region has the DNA TGTGCCAGCAGCTTAGTAGGGACTAGCGGAAGCCACTGGGAGCAGTACTTC.

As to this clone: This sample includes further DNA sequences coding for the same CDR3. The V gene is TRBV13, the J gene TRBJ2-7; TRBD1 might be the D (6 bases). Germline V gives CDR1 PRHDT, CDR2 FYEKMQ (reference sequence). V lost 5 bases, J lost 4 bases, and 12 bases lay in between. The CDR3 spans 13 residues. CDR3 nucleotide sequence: TGTGCCAGCAGCCTACAGGGTATATACGAGCAGTACTTC. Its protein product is CASSLQGIYEQYF.

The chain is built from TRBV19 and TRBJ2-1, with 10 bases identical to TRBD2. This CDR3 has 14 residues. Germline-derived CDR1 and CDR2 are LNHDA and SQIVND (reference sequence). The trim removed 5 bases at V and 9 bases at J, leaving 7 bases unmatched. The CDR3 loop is CASSGLAGEREQFF. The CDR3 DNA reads TGTGCCAGTAGTGGGCTAGCGGGAGAACGTGAGCAGTTCTTC.

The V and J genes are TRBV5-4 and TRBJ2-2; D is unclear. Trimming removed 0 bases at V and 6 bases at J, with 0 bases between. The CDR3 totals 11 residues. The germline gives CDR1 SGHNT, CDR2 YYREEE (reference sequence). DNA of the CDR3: TGTGCCAGCAGCTTGGCCGGGGAGCTGTTTTTT. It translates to CASSLAGELFF.

CDR3 amino acids: CASSWLGQGYNEQFF. Written as DNA, the CDR3 is TGTGCCAGTAGTTGGCTGGGACAGGGATACAATGAGCAGTTCTTC. The rearrangement links TRBV19 to TRBJ2-1; TRBD1 aligns across 9 bases. Germline V gene lookup returns CDR1 LNHDA and CDR2 SQIVND (reference sequence). The CDR3 spans 15 residues. V lost 5 bases and J lost 4; bases outside the gene matches: 6.

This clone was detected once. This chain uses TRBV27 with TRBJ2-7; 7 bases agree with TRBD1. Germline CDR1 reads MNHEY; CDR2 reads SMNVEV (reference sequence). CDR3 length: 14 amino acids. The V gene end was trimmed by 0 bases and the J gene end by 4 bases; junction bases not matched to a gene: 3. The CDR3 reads CASSLSGTEYEQYF. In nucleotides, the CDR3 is TGTGCCAGCAGTTTATCGGGGACAGAGTACGAGCAGTACTTC.

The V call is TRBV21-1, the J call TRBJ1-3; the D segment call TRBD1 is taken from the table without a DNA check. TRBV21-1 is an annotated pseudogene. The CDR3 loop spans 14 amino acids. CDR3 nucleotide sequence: TGTGCCAGCAACCCGACAAATACTGGAAACACCATATATTTT. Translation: CASNPTNTGNTIYF.

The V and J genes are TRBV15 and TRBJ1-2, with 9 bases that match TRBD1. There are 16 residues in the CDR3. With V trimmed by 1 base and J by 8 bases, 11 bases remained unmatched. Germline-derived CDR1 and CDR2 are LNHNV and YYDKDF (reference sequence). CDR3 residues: CATSRGFGQGLVGYTF. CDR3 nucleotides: TGTGCCACCAGCAGAGGTTTCGGACAGGGGCTTGTGGGCTACACCTTC.

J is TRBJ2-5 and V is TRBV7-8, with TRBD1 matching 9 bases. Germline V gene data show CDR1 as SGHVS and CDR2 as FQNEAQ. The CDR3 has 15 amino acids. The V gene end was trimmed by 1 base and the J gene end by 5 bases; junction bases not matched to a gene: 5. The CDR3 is CASSLENRGRETQYF. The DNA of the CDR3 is TGTGCCAGCAGCTTAGAAAACAGGGGGCGGGAGACCCAGTACTTC.

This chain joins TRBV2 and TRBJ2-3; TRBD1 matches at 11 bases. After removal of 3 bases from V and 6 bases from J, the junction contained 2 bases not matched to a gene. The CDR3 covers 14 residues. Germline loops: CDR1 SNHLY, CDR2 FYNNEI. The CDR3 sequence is CASSEDRGRDTQYF. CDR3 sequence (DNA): TGTGCCAGCAGTGAGGACAGGGGGCGGGATACGCAGTATTTT.

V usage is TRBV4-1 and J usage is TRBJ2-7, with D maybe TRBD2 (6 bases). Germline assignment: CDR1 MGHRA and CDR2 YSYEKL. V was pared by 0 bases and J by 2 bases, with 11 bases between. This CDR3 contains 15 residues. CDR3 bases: TGCGCCAGCAGCCAAGAGGGTAGCGGAACCTACGAGCAGTACTTC. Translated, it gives CASSQEGSGTYEQYF.

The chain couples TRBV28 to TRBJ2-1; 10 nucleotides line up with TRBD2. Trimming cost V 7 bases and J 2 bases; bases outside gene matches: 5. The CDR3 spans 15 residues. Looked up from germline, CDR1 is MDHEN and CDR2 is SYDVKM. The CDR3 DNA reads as TGTGCCAGCACCCAGGGACTAGCGACCTACAATGAGCAGTTCTTC. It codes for CASTQGLATYNEQFF.

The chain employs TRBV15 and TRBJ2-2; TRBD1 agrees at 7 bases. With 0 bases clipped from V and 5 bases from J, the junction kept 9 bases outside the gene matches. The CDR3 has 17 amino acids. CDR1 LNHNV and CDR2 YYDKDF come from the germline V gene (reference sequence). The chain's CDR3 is CATSRDWDRGDTGELFF. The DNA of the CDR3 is TGTGCCACCAGCAGAGATTGGGACAGAGGTGATACCGGGGAGCTGTTTTTT.